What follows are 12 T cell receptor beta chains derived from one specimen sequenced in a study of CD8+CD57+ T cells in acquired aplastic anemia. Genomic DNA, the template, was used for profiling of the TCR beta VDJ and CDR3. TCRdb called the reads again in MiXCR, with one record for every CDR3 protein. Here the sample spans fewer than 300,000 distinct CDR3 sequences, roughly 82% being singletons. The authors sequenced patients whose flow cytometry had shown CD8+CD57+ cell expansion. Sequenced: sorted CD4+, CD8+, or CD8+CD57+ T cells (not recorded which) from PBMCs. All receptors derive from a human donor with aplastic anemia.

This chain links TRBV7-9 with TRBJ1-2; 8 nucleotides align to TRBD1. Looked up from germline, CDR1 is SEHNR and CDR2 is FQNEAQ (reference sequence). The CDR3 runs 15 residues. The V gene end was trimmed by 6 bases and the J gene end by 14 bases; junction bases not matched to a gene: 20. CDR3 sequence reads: CASRTAGQANLAETF. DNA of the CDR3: TGTGCCAGCAGGACAGCGGGACAGGCGAACCTGGCCGAGACCTTC. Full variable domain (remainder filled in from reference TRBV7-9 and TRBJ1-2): DTGVSQNPRHKITKRGQNVTFRCDPISEHNRLYWYRQTLGQGPEFLTYFQNEAQLEKSRLLSDRFSAERPKGSFSTLEIQRTEQGDSAMYLCASRTAGQANLAETFGSGTRLTVV.

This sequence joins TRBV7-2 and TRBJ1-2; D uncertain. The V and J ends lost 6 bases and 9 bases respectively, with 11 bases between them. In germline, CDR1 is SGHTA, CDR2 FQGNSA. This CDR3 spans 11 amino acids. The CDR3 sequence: CASSRQERYTF. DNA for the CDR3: TGTGCCAGCAGTCGGCAGGAGCGCTACACCTTC.

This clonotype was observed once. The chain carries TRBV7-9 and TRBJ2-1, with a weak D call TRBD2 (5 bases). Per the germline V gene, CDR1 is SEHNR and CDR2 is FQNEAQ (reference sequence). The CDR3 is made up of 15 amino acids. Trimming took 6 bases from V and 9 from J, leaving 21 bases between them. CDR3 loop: CASRVDSARGTEQFF. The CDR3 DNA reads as TGTGCCAGCAGGGTAGATAGCGCGAGAGGCACTGAGCAGTTCTTC.

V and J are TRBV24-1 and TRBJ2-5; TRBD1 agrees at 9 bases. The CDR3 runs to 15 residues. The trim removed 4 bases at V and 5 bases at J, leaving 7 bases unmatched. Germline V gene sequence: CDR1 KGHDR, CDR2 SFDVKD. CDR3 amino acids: CATSDQRTGEETQYF. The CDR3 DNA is TGTGCCACCAGTGACCAGCGGACAGGGGAGGAGACCCAGTACTTC.

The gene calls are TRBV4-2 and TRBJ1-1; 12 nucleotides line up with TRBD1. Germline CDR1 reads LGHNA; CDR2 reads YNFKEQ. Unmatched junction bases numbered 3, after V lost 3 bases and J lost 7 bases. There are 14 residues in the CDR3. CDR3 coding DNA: TGTGCCAGCAGCCAGGGACAGGGGGCCCGTGAAGCTTTCTTT. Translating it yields CASSQGQGAREAFF.

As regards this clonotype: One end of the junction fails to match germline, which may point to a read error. CDR3 sequence reads: CASSLSNLPQQETF. CDR3 sequence (DNA): TGTGCCAGCAGCTTGTCCAATCTGCCGCAGCAAGAGACCTTT. The chain carries TRBV7-2 and TRBJ2-3; D is unresolved. This CDR3 is built from 14 residues. CDR1 and CDR2 (germline): SGHTA, FQGNSA.

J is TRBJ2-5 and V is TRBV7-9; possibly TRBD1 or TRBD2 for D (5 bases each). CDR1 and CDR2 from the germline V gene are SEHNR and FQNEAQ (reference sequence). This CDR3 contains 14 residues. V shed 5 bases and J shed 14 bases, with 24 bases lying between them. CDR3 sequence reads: CASSIQRSEGSHYF. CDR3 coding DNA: TGTGCCAGCAGCATTCAAAGAAGCGAGGGGAGCCATTACTTC.

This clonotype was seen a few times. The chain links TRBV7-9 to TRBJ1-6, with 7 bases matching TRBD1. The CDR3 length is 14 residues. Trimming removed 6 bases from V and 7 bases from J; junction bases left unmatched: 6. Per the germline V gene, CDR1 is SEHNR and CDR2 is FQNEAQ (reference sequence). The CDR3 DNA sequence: TGTGCCAGCAGGTCACAGGGGACCAATTCACCCCTCCACTTT. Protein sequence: CASRSQGTNSPLHF.

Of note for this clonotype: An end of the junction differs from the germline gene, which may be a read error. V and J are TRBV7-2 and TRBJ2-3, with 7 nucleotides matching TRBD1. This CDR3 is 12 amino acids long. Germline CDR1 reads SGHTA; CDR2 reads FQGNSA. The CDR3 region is CASSTGAGGHTF. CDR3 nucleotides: TGTGCCAGCAGCACAGGGGCAGGTGGCCACACCTTC.

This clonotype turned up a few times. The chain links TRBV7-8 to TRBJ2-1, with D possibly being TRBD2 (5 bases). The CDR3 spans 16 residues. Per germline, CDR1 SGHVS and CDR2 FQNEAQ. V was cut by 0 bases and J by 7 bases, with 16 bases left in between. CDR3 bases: TGTGCCAGCAGCTTAGCCGGACTTGCGGGTTGGAATGAGCAGTTCTTC. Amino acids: CASSLAGLAGWNEQFF.

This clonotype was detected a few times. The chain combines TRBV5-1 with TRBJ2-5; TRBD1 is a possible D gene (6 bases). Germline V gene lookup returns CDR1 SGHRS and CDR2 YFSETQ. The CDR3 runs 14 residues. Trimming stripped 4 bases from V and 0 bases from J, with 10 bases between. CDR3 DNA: TGCGCCAGCAGCCTAAGGACAGACCAAGAGACCCAGTACTTC. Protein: CASSLRTDQETQYF.

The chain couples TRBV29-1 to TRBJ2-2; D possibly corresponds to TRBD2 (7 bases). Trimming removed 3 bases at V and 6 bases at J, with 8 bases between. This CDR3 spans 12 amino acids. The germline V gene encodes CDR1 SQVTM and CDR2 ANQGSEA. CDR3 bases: TGCAGCGTTGAGGGGGGGCCCGGGGAGCTGTTTTTT. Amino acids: CSVEGGPGELFF.